These 30 T cell receptor beta chains were all obtained from the same sample, sequenced in a study of CD8 T cells in Susac syndrome. Reverse transcription of roughly 0.45 to 1 ug RNA was carried out with random hexamers. TCRdb called the immunoSEQ multiplex PCR reads again in MiXCR, with one record for every CDR3 protein. This sample has some 140,000 distinct CDR3 sequences, with roughly 80% found just once. Sequenced sample: CD8+ T cells from PBMCs. The receptors originated from a human donor with multiple sclerosis.

The V gene is TRBV27, the J gene TRBJ2-3; 7 positions match TRBD2. The CDR3 has 18 residues. V was pared by 4 bases and J by 1 base, with 14 bases of the junction left unmatched. Germline V gene lookup returns CDR1 MNHEY and CDR2 SMNVEV (reference sequence). The DNA of the CDR3 is TGTGCCAGCAGTTCCGGGACTACCGGGAGTTGGGGCACAGATACGCAGTATTTT. Amino acid sequence: CASSSGTTGSWGTDTQYF.

The rearrangement joins TRBV9 to TRBJ2-3, with a tentative D call TRBD2 (6 bases). The CDR3 runs 14 residues. V was pared by 0 bases and J by 5 bases, with 10 bases between. Per the germline V gene, CDR1 is SGDLS and CDR2 is YYNGEE. The CDR3 loop reads CASSVGRDIDTQYF. CDR3 in DNA: TGTGCCAGCAGCGTAGGGCGGGATATAGATACGCAGTATTTT.

This chain links TRBV28 with TRBJ1-1, with D perhaps TRBD1 (6 bases). The CDR3 extends over 17 amino acids. Germline V CDR1 and CDR2: MDHEN, SYDVKM. The V gene lost 1 base and the J gene lost 4 bases, with 19 bases spanning the gap. The CDR3 DNA sequence: TGTGCCAGCAGTTTATACCTCCGGGAGGGGGGGACCACTGAAGCTTTCTTT. This codes for CASSLYLREGGTTEAFF.

This clonotype has only a few counts. The chain joins TRBV19 to TRBJ1-2, with TRBD1 as a possible D gene (5 bases). The V and J ends lost 5 bases and 5 bases respectively, with 18 bases between them. The germline gives CDR1 LNHDA, CDR2 SQIVND (reference sequence). This CDR3 comprises 15 residues. The CDR3 DNA is TGTGCCAGTAGTCCAGGGACTCGGGGTCGGTATGGCTACACCTTC. Protein: CASSPGTRGRYGYTF.

The chain carries TRBV28 and TRBJ1-5; D might be TRBD1 (5 bases). V lost 5 bases and J lost 6, with 11 bases in between. CDR1 and CDR2 (germline): MDHEN, SYDVKM. The CDR3 spans 13 residues. The chain's CDR3 is CASSTGLAQPQHF. The CDR3 region has the DNA TGTGCCAGCAGTACAGGTTTAGCTCAGCCCCAGCATTTT.

In regard to this clonotype: The junction shows a germline mismatch at one end, possibly a read error. This chain joins TRBV12-3 or TRBV12-4 and TRBJ1-2; D remains unclear. This CDR3 is 14 amino acids long. This CDR3 reads CASSLAAGYYGYTF. The CDR3 DNA follows: TGTGCTAGCAGTTTGGCGGCAGGTTACTATGGCTACACCTTC.

J is TRBJ1-2 and V is TRBV20-1; D is unclear. Germline assignment: CDR1 DFQATT and CDR2 SNEGSKA (reference sequence). Trimming removed 6 bases from V and 6 bases from J, with 11 bases in between. CDR3 length: 11 amino acids. DNA for the CDR3: TGCAGTGCCCAGACTGATGATGGCTACACCTTC. Translation: CSAQTDDGYTF.

The chain uses TRBV28 and TRBJ2-7; 10 bases agree with TRBD1. J was trimmed by 6 bases and V by 8 bases; bases with no gene match: 7. CDR3 length: 13 amino acids. Germline-derived CDR1 and CDR2 are MDHEN and SYDVKM. The CDR3 loop is CASRDRGVLEQYF. The CDR3 DNA sequence: TGTGCCAGCCGGGACAGGGGTGTACTCGAGCAGTACTTC.

In regard to this clonotype: An end of the junction does not agree with germline; a read error may underlie this. The V and J genes are TRBV2 and TRBJ1-1, with D possibly being TRBD1 (5 bases). Looked up from germline, CDR1 is SNHLY and CDR2 is FYNNEI. The CDR3 loop spans 11 amino acids. CDR3 protein: CARQANTEAFF. Written as DNA, the CDR3 is TGTGCCAGACAGGCGAACACTGAGGCTTTTTTT. Supplemented by reference TRBV2 and TRBJ1-1, the full variable domain reads EPEVTQTPSHQVTQMGQEVILRCVPISNHLYFYWYRQILGQKVEFLVSFYNNEISEKSEIFDDQFSVERPDGSNFTLKIRSTKLEDSAMYFCARQANTEAFFGQGTRLTVV.

The chain uses TRBV19 and TRBJ1-1; 12 bases fit TRBD1. This CDR3 comprises 17 residues. The germline V gene encodes CDR1 LNHDA and CDR2 SQIVND (reference sequence). Germline trimming cut 3 bases from V and 0 bases from J; bases unmatched to any gene: 5. This CDR3 reads CASSIDGTGGMNTEAFF. In DNA, the CDR3 is TGTGCCAGTAGTATTGATGGGACAGGGGGCATGAACACTGAAGCTTTCTTT.

V is TRBV12-3 or TRBV12-4 and J is TRBJ2-7; D may be TRBD1 or TRBD2 (5 bases each). The CDR3 is 14 amino acids. The V gene lost 4 bases and the J gene lost 7 bases, with 17 bases spanning the gap. CDR3 nucleotide sequence: TGTGCCAGCAGTTCCGGGACCCGCGTCTGGGAGCAGTACTTC. This gives the protein CASSSGTRVWEQYF.

The chain carries TRBV28 and TRBJ1-5; tentatively, D is TRBD1 (5 bases). The CDR3 consists of 12 residues. Trimming stripped 3 bases from V and 7 bases from J, with 7 bases between. Germline V gene data show CDR1 as MDHEN and CDR2 as SYDVKM. The CDR3 DNA reads TGTGCCAGCAGTTTGAGGGGACAGCCCCAGCATTTT. This sequence encodes CASSLRGQPQHF.

This chain joins TRBV2 and TRBJ1-2, with 7 bases that match TRBD1. The CDR3 covers 17 residues. Germline V lookup: CDR1 SNHLY, CDR2 FYNNEI. Trimming at V came to 1 base and at J to 6 bases, leaving 14 bases not matched to a gene. The CDR3 sequence: CASSEGTGESFLDGYTF. CDR3 coding DNA: TGTGCCAGCAGTGAAGGAACAGGGGAAAGCTTTTTAGATGGCTACACCTTC.

The chain combines TRBV6-5 with TRBJ1-5; D might be TRBD1 (5 bases). Trimming removed 4 bases at V and 6 bases at J, with 13 bases between. Germline V gene sequence: CDR1 MNHEY, CDR2 SVGAGI. This CDR3 comprises 14 residues. The CDR3 loop reads CASSWGVGSQPQHF. CDR3 nucleotides: TGTGCCAGCAGTTGGGGGGTTGGTAGTCAGCCCCAGCATTTT.

The chain uses TRBV6-1 and TRBJ1-5, with D unresolved. Germline CDR1 and CDR2: MNHNS and SASEGT. Trimming stripped 7 bases from V and 4 bases from J, with 23 bases between. The CDR3 contains 17 residues. CDR3 sequence: CASKKSGPRARNQPQHF. In DNA, the CDR3 is TGTGCCAGCAAGAAATCCGGGCCTCGGGCTCGGAATCAGCCCCAGCATTTT.

The chain carries TRBV4-1 and TRBJ2-2, with D unclear. Trimming shortened V by 2 bases and J by 0 bases, and 10 bases separated the two germline ends. CDR3 size: 16 residues. The V gene's germline CDR1 is MGHRA and CDR2 YSYEKL. Here the CDR3 DNA reads TGCGCCAGCAGCCAAAACCCCCTGGCGAACACCGGGGAGCTGTTTTTT. Protein sequence: CASSQNPLANTGELFF.

The V and J genes are TRBV4-1 and TRBJ1-3, with unresolved D. The CDR3 has 15 amino acids. Germline CDR1 reads MGHRA; CDR2 reads YSYEKL. Trimming removed 0 bases from V and 8 bases from J, with 14 bases in between. The CDR3 loop reads CASSQDGRQTDTIYF. In nucleotides, the CDR3 is TGCGCCAGCAGCCAAGACGGGAGGCAGACGGACACCATATATTTT.

V is TRBV9 and J is TRBJ1-1; TRBD1 agrees at 7 bases. The CDR3 runs to 16 residues. Germline assignment: CDR1 SGDLS and CDR2 YYNGEE. V gave up 4 bases and J gave up 4 bases; unmatched junction bases: 13. CDR3 sequence (DNA): TGTGCCAGCAGCCCACTTAAGGGGGCTCGGAGCACTGAAGCTTTCTTT. It yields the protein CASSPLKGARSTEAFF.

The rearrangement joins TRBV5-6 to TRBJ2-1; no clear D gene. The CDR3 sequence is 16 residues long. V lost 1 base, J lost 9 bases, and 20 bases lay in between. In germline, CDR1 is SGHDT, CDR2 YYEEEE. The CDR3 loop is CASSLRATAPLVEQFF. CDR3 coding DNA: TGTGCCAGCAGCTTGCGCGCGACGGCCCCTTTAGTTGAGCAGTTCTTC.

This chain connects TRBV11-3 to TRBJ1-1; no firm D call. CDR3 size: 17 residues. Germline lookup yields CDR1 SGHNT and CDR2 YENEEA. The V and J ends lost 0 bases and 3 bases respectively, with 17 bases between them. The CDR3 here is CASSLDIWGFGDTEAFF. The CDR3 nucleotides are TGTGCCAGCAGCTTAGATATTTGGGGATTTGGCGACACTGAAGCTTTCTTT.

This clonotype was detected once. The chain recombines TRBV11-2 with TRBJ2-3; 10 bases line up with TRBD2. The germline V gene has CDR1 SGHAT and CDR2 FQNNGV. The ends lost 4 bases at V and 2 bases at J; junction bases unmatched: 9. There are 17 residues in the CDR3. In nucleotides, the CDR3 is TGTGCCAGCAGCTCAACCCTAAGCGGGGGGGTCACAGATACGCAGTATTTT. As protein: CASSSTLSGGVTDTQYF.

The rearrangement links TRBV6-5 to TRBJ2-7; D perhaps matches TRBD1 (5 bases). CDR3 length: 17 residues. V lost 0 bases to trimming and J lost 0 bases, with 15 bases between them. Looked up from germline, CDR1 is MNHEY and CDR2 is SVGAGI. The CDR3, as DNA: TGTGCCAGCAGTTACTCGAAGGGGCTACCAAGCTCCTACGAGCAGTACTTC. Translated: CASSYSKGLPSSYEQYF.

The V gene is TRBV10-2, the J gene TRBJ2-7, with 7 bases that match TRBD1. The CDR3 has 14 amino acids. CDR1 is WSHSY and CDR2 is SAAADI in the germline V gene. V shed 5 bases and J 3 bases; nucleotides not matched to a gene: 7. The CDR3, as DNA: TGCGCCAGCAGTCTAACAGGGGAAATCTACGAGCAGTACTTC. Translating gives CASSLTGEIYEQYF.

The CDR3 nucleotides read TGTGCCAGTAGTATTTCAGGGTACGGGGAGCTGTTTTTT. Translated: CASSISGYGELFF. The V call is TRBV19, the J call TRBJ2-2, with D possibly being TRBD1 (5 bases). The CDR3 runs to 13 residues. The V gene lost 3 bases and the J gene lost 7 bases, with 9 bases spanning the gap. Germline CDR1 reads LNHDA; CDR2 reads SQIVND (reference sequence).

Comment on this clonotype: The junction shows a germline mismatch at one end, possibly a read error. The chain combines TRBV2 with TRBJ1-5; 7 nucleotides agree with TRBD1. The germline gives CDR1 SNHLY, CDR2 FYNNEI. This CDR3 spans 15 amino acids. The CDR3 region has the DNA TGTGCCAGCAGCGAAGGGACAGATAGCAATCAGCCCCAGCATTTT. It is translated as CASSEGTDSNQPQHF. Filled out from reference TRBV2 and TRBJ1-5, the complete variable domain reads EPEVTQTPSHQVTQMGQEVILRCVPISNHLYFYWYRQILGQKVEFLVSFYNNEISEKSEIFDDQFSVERPDGSNFTLKIRSTKLEDSAMYFCASSEGTDSNQPQHFGDGTRLSIL.

V usage is TRBV30 and J usage is TRBJ2-3, with a weak D call TRBD1 (5 bases). Germline loops: CDR1 GTSNPN, CDR2 SVGIG (reference sequence). The CDR3 has 14 residues. V lost 5 bases to trimming and J lost 1 base, with 13 bases between them. The CDR3 DNA reads as TGTGCCTGGGCCAGGGTCGGCGGCACAGATACGCAGTATTTT. Translation gives CAWARVGGTDTQYF.

The J gene is TRBJ2-3, the V gene TRBV5-6, with 10 bases fitting TRBD2. This CDR3 is built from 16 residues. V was pared by 3 bases and J by 1 base, with 5 bases of the junction left unmatched. Germline-derived CDR1 and CDR2 are SGHDT and YYEEEE. CDR3 DNA: TGTGCCAGCAGCTCGGAGCGGGAGGGAGGCACAGATACGCAGTATTTT. This sequence encodes CASSSEREGGTDTQYF.

This clonotype was counted once. The chain has TRBV12-5 and TRBJ1-6, with 7 bases fitting TRBD1. With 3 bases clipped from V and 14 bases from J, the junction kept 1 base outside the gene matches. CDR3 length equals 11 residues. The V gene's germline CDR1 is LGHNT and CDR2 FRNRAP. CDR3 sequence reads: CASGFGQALHF. The CDR3 DNA reads as TGTGCTAGTGGTTTTGGACAGGCCCTCCACTTT.

This clonotype occurred a few times. The genes are TRBV19 and TRBJ2-1; 8 nucleotides agree with TRBD2. This CDR3 has 14 residues. The V and J ends lost 4 bases and 2 bases, in that order; junction bases with no gene match: 1. Per germline, CDR1 LNHDA and CDR2 SQIVND (reference sequence). The CDR3 bases are TGTGCCAGTAGTAGCGGGGGGCCCTACAATGAGCAGTTCTTC. This codes for CASSSGGPYNEQFF.

The CDR3: CSARPSRSYNEQFF. CDR3 DNA: TGCAGTGCTAGACCCTCAAGGTCTTACAATGAGCAGTTCTTC. This sequence joins TRBV20-1 and TRBJ2-1; no clear D. The CDR3 has 14 residues. Germline V lookup: CDR1 DFQATT, CDR2 SNEGSKA (reference sequence). V was clipped by 2 bases and J by 4 bases, with 12 bases between them.